Following are 4 T cell receptor beta chains from one sample sequenced in a study of tumor and adjacent non-tumor tissue in lung cancer. RNA was extracted from bulk tissue without any cell sorting. TCRbeta libraries were built with three rounds of nested PCR, modified from ARM-PCR. In TCRdb, the multiplex PCR reads were re-called with MiXCR into one record per CDR3 protein. The sample comprises roughly 65,000 distinct CDR3 sequences, about 61% of which are singletons, and roughly a fifth rests with the top ten. The sequenced sample was lung tumor tissue. Receptors were obtained from a man in his forties or fifties with non-small cell lung cancer.

For this clonotype: An end of the junction differs from the germline gene, which may be a read error. The V gene is TRBV5-1, the J gene TRBJ1-2; 9 bases align to TRBD1. The CDR3 length is 11 residues. Germline V CDR1 and CDR2: SGHRS, YFSETQ. The chain's CDR3 is CTSSSDRGYAF. The CDR3 nucleotides read TGCACCAGCAGCTCGGACAGGGGCTACGCCTTC.

Comment on this clonotype: An end of the junction differs from the germline gene, which may be a read error. The chain joins TRBV20-1 to TRBJ2-7, with D unresolved. The CDR3 sequence is 14 residues long. Germline CDR1 and CDR2: DFQATT and SNEGSKA (reference sequence). The CDR3 here is CSAADSASTYGQYF. CDR3 bases: TGCAGTGCCGCTGACTCAGCGAGCACCTACGGGCAGTACTTC.

There are a few counts of this clonotype. This may be a read error, as it is one base from a much larger clone. V is TRBV6-5 and J is TRBJ2-1; TRBD2 agrees at 9 bases. Germline V gene sequence: CDR1 MNHEY, CDR2 SVGAGI. The CDR3 loop spans 14 amino acids. V lost 7 bases to trimming and J lost 4 bases; unmatched junction nucleotides: 5. CDR3 nucleotide sequence: TGTGCCAGCAATGCGGGAGGGCTGTACAATGAGCAGTTCTTC. Protein: CASNAGGLYNEQFF.

This clonotype has a single count. At one of its ends the junction is not consistent with the germline gene, which may arise from a read error. The rearrangement links TRBV6-1 to TRBJ1-6; D is unresolved. Germline CDR1 and CDR2: MNHNS and SASEGT. The CDR3 has 13 amino acids. The CDR3, as DNA: TGTGCCAGCTTTTCACGGGGTAATTCACCTCTCCGCTTT. This translates into CASFSRGNSPLRF.